The source of this T cell receptor beta chain is a study of response to subunit inactivated influenza vaccine. Via MiXCR, TCRdb re-called the RT-PCR reads, giving one row per CDR3 protein. The table shows under 750,000 distinct CDR3 sequences, with about 12% occurring only once. The study's findings and limits: Researchers suggested that each seasonal influenza vaccination recruits few new T cells.

The germline V gene encodes CDR1 SQVTM and CDR2 ANQGSEA. V lost 4 bases and J 4 bases, leaving 18 bases between the germline ends. The CDR3 length is 15 residues. Points on this clonotype: As yet, its antigen is unknown.

The J gene is TRBJ2-3, the V gene TRBV29-1; either TRBD1 or TRBD2 may supply D (5 bases each). The material sequenced was PBMCs from blood, taken on the day of vaccination. The sequence was obtained from a man aged 50 to 60 who received an inactivated influenza vaccine. The CDR3 bases are TGCAGCGTTGGGGGGAGTGAGTCCTGGGCAGATACGCAGTATTTT. Amino acids: CSVGGSESWADTQYF.